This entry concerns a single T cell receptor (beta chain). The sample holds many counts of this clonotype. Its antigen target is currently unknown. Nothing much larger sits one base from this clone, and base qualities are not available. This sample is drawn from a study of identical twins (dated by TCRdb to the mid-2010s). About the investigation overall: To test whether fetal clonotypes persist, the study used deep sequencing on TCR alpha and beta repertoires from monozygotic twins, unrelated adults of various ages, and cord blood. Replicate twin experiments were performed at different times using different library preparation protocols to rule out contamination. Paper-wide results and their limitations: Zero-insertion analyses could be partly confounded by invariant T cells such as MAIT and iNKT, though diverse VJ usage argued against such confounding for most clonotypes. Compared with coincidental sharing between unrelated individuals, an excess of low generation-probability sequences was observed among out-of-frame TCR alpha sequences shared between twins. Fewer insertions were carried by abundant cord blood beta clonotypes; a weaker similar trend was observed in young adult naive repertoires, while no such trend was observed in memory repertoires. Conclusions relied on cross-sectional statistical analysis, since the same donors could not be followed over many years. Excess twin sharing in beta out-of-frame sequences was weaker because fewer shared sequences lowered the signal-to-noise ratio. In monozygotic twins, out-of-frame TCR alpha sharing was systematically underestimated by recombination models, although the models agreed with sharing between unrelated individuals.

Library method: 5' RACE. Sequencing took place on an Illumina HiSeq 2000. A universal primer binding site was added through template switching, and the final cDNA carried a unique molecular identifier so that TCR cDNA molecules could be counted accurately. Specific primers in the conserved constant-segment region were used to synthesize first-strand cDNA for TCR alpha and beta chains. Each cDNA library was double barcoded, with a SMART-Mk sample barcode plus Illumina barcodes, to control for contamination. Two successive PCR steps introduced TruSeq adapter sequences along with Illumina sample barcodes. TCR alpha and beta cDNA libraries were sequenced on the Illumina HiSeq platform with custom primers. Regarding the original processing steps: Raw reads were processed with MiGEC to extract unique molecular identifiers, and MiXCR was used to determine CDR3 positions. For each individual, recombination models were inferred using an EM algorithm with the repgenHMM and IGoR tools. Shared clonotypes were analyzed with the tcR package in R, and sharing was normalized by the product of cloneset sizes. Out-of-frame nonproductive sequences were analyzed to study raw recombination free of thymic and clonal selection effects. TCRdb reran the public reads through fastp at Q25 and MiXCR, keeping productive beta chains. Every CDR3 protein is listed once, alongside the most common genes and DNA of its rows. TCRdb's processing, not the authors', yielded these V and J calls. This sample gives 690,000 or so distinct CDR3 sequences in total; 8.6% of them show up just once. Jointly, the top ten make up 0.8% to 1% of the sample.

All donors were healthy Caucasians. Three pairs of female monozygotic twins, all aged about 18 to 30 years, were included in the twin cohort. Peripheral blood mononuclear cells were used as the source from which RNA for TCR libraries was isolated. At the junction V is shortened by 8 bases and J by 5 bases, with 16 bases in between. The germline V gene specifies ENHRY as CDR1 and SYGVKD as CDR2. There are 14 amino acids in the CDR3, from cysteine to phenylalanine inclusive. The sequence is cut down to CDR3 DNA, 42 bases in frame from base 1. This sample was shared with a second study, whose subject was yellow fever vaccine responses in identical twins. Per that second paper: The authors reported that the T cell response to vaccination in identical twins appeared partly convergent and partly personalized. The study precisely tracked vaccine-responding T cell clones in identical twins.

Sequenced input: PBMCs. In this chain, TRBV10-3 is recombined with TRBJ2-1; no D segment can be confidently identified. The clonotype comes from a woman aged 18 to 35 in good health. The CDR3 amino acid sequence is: CAILDSSTDNEQFF. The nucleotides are TGTGCCATCCTTGACTCGTCTACAGACAATGAGCAGTTCTTC.